The sequence of this TCR beta chain was determined in a study of blood T cell repertoires in COVID-19. Overall study: COVID-19 samples, acute and convalescent, were from the United States, Italy and Spain. PBMCs, B-cell-depleted T cells, or T cells provided the cDNA or gDNA that made up the material.

As originally analysed: Estimation of nucleated cell counts was performed using reference gene primer amplification. Data came from immunoSEQ multiplex PCR; TCRdb stores just in-frame clones and leaves some out. V, J and clone size were drawn from that table, and D and trimming were deduced from the DNA. The table shows roughly 330,000 clones, with roughly 88% occurring only once. From germline, CDR1 is KGHDR and CDR2 SFDVKD. The CDR3 runs 15 residues. The V end was cut by 1 base, the J end by 2 bases, with 9 bases between. This clone turned up a few times. This sequence originates from a woman in her forties or fifties with acute or convalescent COVID-19. The sequencing sample was made of peripheral blood. The J gene is TRBJ2-3, the V gene TRBV24-1, with D tentatively TRBD1 (6 bases). The CDR3 DNA sequence: TGTGCCACCAGTGATTTAGGGGGAAACACAGATACGCAGTATTTT. This encodes CATSDLGGNTDTQYF.